The 27 T cell receptor beta chains listed next were all sequenced from one sample in a study of a mutant IDH1 vaccine in newly diagnosed glioma. These receptors are not linked to any known antigen. Time point of the sample: week 11, during vaccination. Vaccine doses each comprised 300 ug of mutant IDH1 20-mer peptide, with topical imiquimod. The method was immunoSEQ multiplex PCR; TCRdb's version includes in-frame clones alone and lacks a portion of them. The sample comprises 50,000 or so clones, roughly 91% of which are singletons, and 2.4% rests with the top ten. The source was PBMCs, collected from a glioma patient whose treatment included an IDH1 peptide vaccine. The receptors stem from a man in his fifties with glioma.

In this sample, this clone turned up once. The J gene is TRBJ2-7, the V gene TRBV10-2; D is unresolved. The CDR3 length is 14 residues. V was trimmed by 6 bases and J by 4 bases, leaving 16 bases between them. Germline V gives CDR1 WSHSY, CDR2 SAAADI. This chain's CDR3 is CASRETKGEYEQYF. The CDR3 region has the DNA TGCGCCAGCAGAGAAACAAAGGGCGAATACGAGCAGTACTTC.

This chain connects TRBV5-1 to TRBJ2-3; D might be TRBD1 (5 bases). Germline CDR1 is SGHRS and CDR2 is YFSETQ. V dropped 5 bases and J dropped 7 bases, with 20 bases sitting between them. The CDR3 extends over 15 amino acids. This CDR3 is CASSPAEGARNTQYF. CDR3 DNA: TGCGCCAGCAGTCCTGCTGAAGGGGCGAGAAATACGCAGTATTTT.

V usage is TRBV27 and J usage is TRBJ2-7; weak D call: TRBD1 (6 bases). This CDR3 has 14 amino acids. V was clipped by 4 bases and J by 3 bases, with 13 bases between them. The germline gives CDR1 MNHEY, CDR2 SMNVEV (reference sequence). The CDR3 region is CASSSDRLLYEQYF. The CDR3 nucleotides read TGTGCCAGCAGTTCGGACAGACTCCTCTACGAGCAGTACTTC.

The gene calls are TRBV7-2 and TRBJ2-7; no clear D. In germline, CDR1 is SGHTA, CDR2 FQGNSA. V was pared by 6 bases and J by 5 bases, with 8 bases between. The CDR3 spans 11 residues. CDR3 in amino acids: CASSTSNEQYF. The CDR3 DNA is TGTGCCAGCAGTACGAGTAACGAGCAGTACTTC.

This clone was counted a single time. The genes are TRBV7-9 and TRBJ2-4; TRBD1 is a possible D gene (5 bases). Trimming removed 5 bases from V and 6 bases from J, with 17 bases in between. This CDR3 has 15 residues. CDR1 is SEHNR, CDR2 FQNEAQ, per germline (reference sequence). The DNA for the CDR3 is TGTGCCAGCAGCCCCACAGGACCATCGGGAAACATTCAGTACTTC. Protein product: CASSPTGPSGNIQYF.

The V call is TRBV5-1, the J call TRBJ2-7; TRBD2 matches at 13 bases. The germline gives CDR1 SGHRS, CDR2 YFSETQ. V was clipped by 4 bases and J by 3 bases; unmatched bases: 7. This CDR3 spans 16 amino acids. CDR3 bases: TGCGCCAGCAGCCCCACCGGACTAGCGGGGGACTACGAGCAGTACTTC. As protein: CASSPTGLAGDYEQYF.

J is TRBJ1-1 and V is TRBV18, with D perhaps matching TRBD1 (6 bases). The CDR3 spans 15 residues. Germline CDR1 is KGHSH and CDR2 is LQKENI. Trimming stripped 6 bases from V and 1 base from J, with 15 bases between. The CDR3 here is CASSPQGQKNTEAFF. In DNA form, the CDR3 reads TGTGCCAGCTCGCCCCAAGGACAGAAGAACACTGAAGCTTTCTTT.

The chain joins TRBV7-2 to TRBJ1-1; D is undetermined. The CDR3 runs 12 residues. Trimming stripped 1 base from V and 8 bases from J, with 8 bases between. Germline V gene sequence: CDR1 SGHTA, CDR2 FQGNSA. The CDR3 coding sequence is TGTGCCAGCAGCTTAGGGCGGATCGAAGCTTTCTTT. Translating it yields CASSLGRIEAFF.

The CDR3 protein is CASSPRGGVFGYTF. CDR3 DNA: TGTGCCAGCAGCCCCCGGGGTGGGGTTTTTGGCTACACCTTC. The chain couples TRBV7-9 to TRBJ1-2; D is undetermined. CDR1 and CDR2 from the germline V gene are SEHNR and FQNEAQ (reference sequence). Trimming removed 5 bases at V and 7 bases at J, with 17 bases between. The CDR3 is 14 residues long.

The V call is TRBV15, the J call TRBJ2-7; 9 positions agree with TRBD1. Looked up from germline, CDR1 is LNHNV and CDR2 is YYDKDF (reference sequence). Trimming took 2 bases from V and 5 from J; bases not matched to a gene: 7. The CDR3 is made up of 15 amino acids. CDR3 nucleotide sequence: TGTGCCACCAGCAGATTAGGGACAGGGTTGGACGAGCAGTACTTC. Translated: CATSRLGTGLDEQYF.

J is TRBJ2-7 and V is TRBV19, with 8 bases matching TRBD1. Germline V CDR1 and CDR2: LNHDA, SQIVND (reference sequence). V trimming: 6 bases; J trimming: 1 base; junction bases outside the gene matches: 2. The CDR3 runs to 13 residues. The CDR3 DNA is TGTGCCAGTAGCGACAGGGGATCCTACGAGCAGTACTTC. Amino acids: CASSDRGSYEQYF.

This clone has a single count. The chain joins TRBV5-6 to TRBJ2-7, with 12 bases lining up with TRBD1. The germline V gene encodes CDR1 SGHDT and CDR2 YYEEEE. The CDR3 has 16 residues. V dropped 4 bases and J dropped 4; count of bases not matched to a gene: 9. CDR3 coding DNA: TGTGCCAGCAGCGACGATGGGACAGGGGGCGGGTACGAGCAGTACTTC. Its translation is CASSDDGTGGGYEQYF.

The chain joins TRBV7-9 to TRBJ1-4; D not certain. The CDR3 is 15 amino acids. The V end was cut by 1 base, the J end by 3 bases, with 9 bases between. Germline V lookup: CDR1 SEHNR, CDR2 FQNEAQ (reference sequence). For the CDR3, the DNA is TGTGCCAGCAGCTTAGTCCCCGGGTCTAATGAAAAACTGTTTTTT. Encoded protein: CASSLVPGSNEKLFF.

The rearrangement joins TRBV19 to TRBJ2-1; 11 positions match TRBD2. Germline V CDR1 and CDR2: LNHDA, SQIVND (reference sequence). The V gene end was trimmed by 1 base and the J gene end by 3 bases; junction bases not matched to a gene: 2. The length of the CDR3 is 16 residues. The CDR3 loop is CASSIGLAGFYNEQFF. The CDR3 DNA reads as TGTGCCAGTAGTATAGGACTAGCGGGATTCTACAATGAGCAGTTCTTC.

V is TRBV6-5 and J is TRBJ2-7; 8 bases map to TRBD1. The germline CDR1 and CDR2 sequences are MNHEY and SVGAGI. V shed 0 bases, J shed 2 bases, and the junction held 3 bases outside the gene matches. The CDR3 loop spans 15 amino acids. CDR3 in DNA: TGTGCCAGCAGTTACTCGATACAGGGGGCCTACGAGCAGTACTTC. It translates to CASSYSIQGAYEQYF.

The chain recombines TRBV7-2 with TRBJ2-2; a possible D gene is TRBD2 (6 bases). Per germline, CDR1 SGHTA and CDR2 FQGNSA. The length of the CDR3 is 16 residues. Between the trimmed V and J ends, which lost 1 base and 6 bases, there was a span of 15 bases. CDR3 region: CASSLDGSGWAGELFF. CDR3 sequence (DNA): TGTGCCAGCAGCTTAGATGGTAGCGGTTGGGCCGGGGAGCTGTTTTTT.

V and J are TRBV5-1 and TRBJ2-5; D gene ambiguous. Germline V gene sequence: CDR1 SGHRS, CDR2 YFSETQ. V lost 4 bases, J lost 8 bases, and 21 bases lay in between. The CDR3 length is 15 residues. This CDR3 is CASSLSVTEKRTQYF. The CDR3 DNA reads TGCGCCAGCAGCCTGAGCGTTACTGAAAAGAGAACCCAGTACTTC.

The CDR3 region is CASSRGENTIYF. DNA of the CDR3: TGTGCCAGCAGCCGTGGCGAAAACACCATATATTTT. V gene TRBV28 combines with J gene TRBJ1-3, with unresolved D. CDR1 is MDHEN and CDR2 is SYDVKM in the germline V gene. V was trimmed by 6 bases and J by 6 bases, leaving 9 bases between them. This CDR3 comprises 12 residues.

The rearrangement links TRBV15 to TRBJ2-6; 8 bases match TRBD1. The CDR3 is 19 residues long. Germline assignment: CDR1 LNHNV and CDR2 YYDKDF (reference sequence). J lost 0 bases, V lost 3 bases, and 10 bases had no gene match. The CDR3 here is CATSRAQGVFLSGANVLTF. The CDR3 DNA follows: TGTGCCACCAGCAGGGCACAGGGGGTATTTCTCTCTGGGGCCAACGTCCTGACTTTC.

The chain couples TRBV5-1 to TRBJ2-2; 7 positions agree with TRBD1. Germline V gene sequence: CDR1 SGHRS, CDR2 YFSETQ. J gave up 4 bases and V 6 bases, and 3 bases lay outside the gene matches. CDR3 length: 13 residues. CDR3 coding DNA: TGCGCCAGCAACAGGGGCGGCACCGGGGAGCTGTTTTTT. Translated: CASNRGGTGELFF.

This chain connects TRBV4-3 to TRBJ2-7, with 14 bases fitting TRBD2. The CDR3 runs 19 residues. Trimming removed 1 base from V and 3 bases from J; junction bases left unmatched: 11. The germline V gene has CDR1 LGHNA and CDR2 YSLEER. The CDR3, as DNA: TGCGCCAGCAGCCAAGTTTGGACTAGCGGGGGGCACGCTATCTACGAGCAGTACTTC. As protein: CASSQVWTSGGHAIYEQYF.

Comments on this clone: The same CDR3 also results from other DNA sequences found in this sample. This chain links TRBV6-5 with TRBJ1-1, with no clear D. Looked up from germline, CDR1 is MNHEY and CDR2 is SVGAGI. The CDR3 sequence is 13 residues long. V shed 9 bases and J shed 2 bases, with 13 bases lying between them. CDR3 protein: CASRTFLNTEAFF. The CDR3 nucleotides read TGTGCCAGTAGAACCTTTCTAAACACTGAAGCTTTCTTT.

The genes are TRBV7-2 and TRBJ2-3; the D gene is possibly TRBD2 (7 bases). The CDR3 loop spans 15 amino acids. V dropped 5 bases and J dropped 4 bases, with 16 bases sitting between them. The V gene's germline CDR1 is SGHTA and CDR2 FQGNSA. CDR3 bases: TGTGCCAGCAGCCCGGATGGGCGGGGGCCAGATACGCAGTATTTT. It encodes CASSPDGRGPDTQYF.

The gene calls are TRBV5-1 and TRBJ1-5, with 11 positions matching TRBD1. This CDR3 region has 15 residues. V lost 4 bases to trimming and J lost 4 bases; unmatched junction nucleotides: 4. The V gene's germline CDR1 is SGHRS and CDR2 YFSETQ. In DNA form, the CDR3 reads TGCGCCAGCAGCCGGGGACAGGGGGAAAATCAGCCCCAGCATTTT. Translating gives CASSRGQGENQPQHF.

The chain uses TRBV7-9 and TRBJ1-1; D not resolved. V gave up 2 bases and J gave up 6 bases, with 10 bases separating them. This CDR3 spans 13 amino acids. The germline CDR1 and CDR2 sequences are SEHNR and FQNEAQ (reference sequence). The CDR3 sequence is CASSLISGAEAFF. In DNA form, the CDR3 reads TGTGCCAGCAGCTTAATTTCGGGCGCTGAAGCTTTCTTT.

The chain has TRBV27 and TRBJ2-2; D is perhaps TRBD1 (6 bases). CDR1 is MNHEY and CDR2 is SMNVEV in the germline V gene (reference sequence). The CDR3 loop spans 14 amino acids. Trimming stripped 1 base from V and 8 bases from J, with 11 bases between. The CDR3 nucleotides are TGTGCCAGCAGTTTATTCCAGGGGCGAGGGGAGCTGTTTTTT. Protein product: CASSLFQGRGELFF.

The sample holds one count of this clone. The genes are TRBV7-8 and TRBJ1-5, with TRBD1 identical over 9 bases. The length of the CDR3 is 15 residues. V lost 5 bases to trimming and J lost 2 bases; unmatched junction nucleotides: 4. CDR1 is SGHVS, CDR2 FQNEAQ, per germline. In DNA, the CDR3 is TGTGCCAGCAGCAGAGGGACAGGGCGCAATCAGCCCCAGCATTTT. This encodes CASSRGTGRNQPQHF.